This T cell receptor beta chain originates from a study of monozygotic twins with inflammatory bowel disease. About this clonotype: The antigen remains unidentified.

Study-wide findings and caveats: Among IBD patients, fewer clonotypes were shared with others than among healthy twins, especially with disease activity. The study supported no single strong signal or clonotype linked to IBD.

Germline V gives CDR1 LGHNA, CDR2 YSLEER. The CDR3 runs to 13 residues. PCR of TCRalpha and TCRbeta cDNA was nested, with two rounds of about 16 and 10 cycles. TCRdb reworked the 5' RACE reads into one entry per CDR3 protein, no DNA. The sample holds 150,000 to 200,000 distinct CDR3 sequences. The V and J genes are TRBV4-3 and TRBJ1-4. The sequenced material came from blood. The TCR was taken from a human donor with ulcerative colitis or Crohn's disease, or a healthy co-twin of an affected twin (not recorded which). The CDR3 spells CASSQLGNEKLFF.